This T cell receptor (beta chain) appears in the sequencing data of a study of regulatory T cells in long-lasting Graves disease. About the study: For a period under 3 months, newly diagnosed Graves' patients had taken antithyroid drugs. Study findings and constraints: Persistent disease preferred TRBV28, TRBJ1-2 and TRBJ2-5; new disease, TRBV20-1 and TRBJ2-1. Shared public clonotypes totalled about 2,700 in persistent patients, compared with about 990 in new patients.

Arm-PCR of CDR3 regions and iRepertoire HTBI primers were used to build TCR beta libraries. Each CDR3 protein gets one entry after TCRdb re-called the multiplex PCR reads with MiXCR. Of 400,000 to 550,000 distinct CDR3 sequences listed, about a sixth are singletons. This clonotype was detected many times. Its antigen is undetermined. Germline V gene data show CDR1 as DFQATT and CDR2 as SNEGSKA (reference sequence). The CDR3 is 11 residues long. V was pared by 5 bases and J by 4 bases, with 7 bases between. Time point noted: newly diagnosed GD, antithyroid drugs for less than 3 months. Extracted PBMC RNA gave rise to the TCR library. These data are also associated with another study on T cells in Graves' hyperthyroidism and ophthalmopathy. That source notes: Patients with uncontrolled infections, other autoimmune diseases, pregnancy or lactation were excluded.

The receptor comes from a woman aged 18-29 years with Graves disease. The chain combines TRBV20-1 with TRBJ2-3; D uncertain. Sequences were derived from peripheral blood mononuclear cells (PBMCs), sampled at new diagnosis, from a patient treated with antithyroid drugs. The CDR3 region is CSALKADTQYF. The CDR3 nucleotides read TGCAGTGCTCTAAAAGCAGATACGCAGTATTTT.